This T cell receptor (beta chain) was identified in a study of blood T cells in healthy people across ages. PCR was performed a second time for about 7 to 11 cycles using a sample-barcoded 5' primer and a J-beta primer mix. Each CDR3 protein is one row after TCRdb ran MiXCR on the 5' RACE reads. The sample includes around 900,000 distinct CDR3 sequences, under 30% of them seen just once. This clonotype was found a few times. Per germline, CDR1 MRHNA and CDR2 SNTAGT. V lost 6 bases and J 10 bases, leaving 17 bases between the germline ends. The CDR3 runs 13 residues. The sequenced material came from blood. This sequence originates from a woman older than 75 in good health. The chain couples TRBV6-4 to TRBJ2-3; D is possibly TRBD1 (6 bases). The CDR3 nucleotides are TGTGCCAGCAGCCCCGTGGTTTGGGGGCCGCAGTATTTT. Translation gives CASSPVVWGPQYF.